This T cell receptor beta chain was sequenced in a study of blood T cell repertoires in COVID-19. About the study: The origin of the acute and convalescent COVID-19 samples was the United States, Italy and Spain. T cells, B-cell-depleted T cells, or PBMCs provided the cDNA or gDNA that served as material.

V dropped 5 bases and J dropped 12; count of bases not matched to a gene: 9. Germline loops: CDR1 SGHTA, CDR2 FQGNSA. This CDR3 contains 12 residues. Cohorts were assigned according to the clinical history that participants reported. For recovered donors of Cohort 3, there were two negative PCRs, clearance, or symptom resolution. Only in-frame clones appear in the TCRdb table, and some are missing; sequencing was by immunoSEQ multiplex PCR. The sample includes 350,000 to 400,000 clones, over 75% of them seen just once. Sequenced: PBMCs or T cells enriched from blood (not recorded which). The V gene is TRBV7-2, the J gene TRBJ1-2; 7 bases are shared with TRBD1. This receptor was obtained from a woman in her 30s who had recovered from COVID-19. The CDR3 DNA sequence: TGTGCCAGCAGCCCCCGACAGGGTTGGAACACCTTC. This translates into CASSPRQGWNTF.